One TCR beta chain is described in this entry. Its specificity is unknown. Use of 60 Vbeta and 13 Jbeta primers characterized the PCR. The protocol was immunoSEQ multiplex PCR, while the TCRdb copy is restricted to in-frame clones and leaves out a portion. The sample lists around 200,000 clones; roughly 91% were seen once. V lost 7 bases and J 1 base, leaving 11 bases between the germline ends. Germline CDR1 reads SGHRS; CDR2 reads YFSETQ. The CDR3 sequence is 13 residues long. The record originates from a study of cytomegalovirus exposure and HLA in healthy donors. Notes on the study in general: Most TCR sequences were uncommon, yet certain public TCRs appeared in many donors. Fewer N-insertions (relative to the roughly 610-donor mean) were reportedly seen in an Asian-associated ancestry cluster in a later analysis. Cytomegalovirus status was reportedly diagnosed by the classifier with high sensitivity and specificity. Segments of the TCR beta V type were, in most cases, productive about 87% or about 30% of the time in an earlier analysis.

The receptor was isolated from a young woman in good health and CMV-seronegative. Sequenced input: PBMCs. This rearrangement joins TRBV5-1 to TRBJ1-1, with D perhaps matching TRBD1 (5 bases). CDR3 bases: TGCGCCAGCCGACAGATAAGGAACACTGAAGCTTTCTTT. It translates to CASRQIRNTEAFF.